The subject of this entry is one T cell receptor beta chain. This CDR3 contains 14 residues. CDR1 and CDR2 from the germline V gene are LNHDA and SQIVND (reference sequence). Losses at the gene ends were 6 bases for V and 0 bases for J; bases not matched to a gene: 2. This sample stems from a study of brain T cells in children with intractable seizures. TCRdb's copy holds only in-frame clones and misses some; the assay was immunoSEQ multiplex PCR. The table lists hundreds of thousands of clones, over 85% of them singletons, with 5% to 7% in the top ten. As to time point: blood from clinic visit 5 months post-surgery; TSC patient then seizure free. Only cases whose brain tissue showed the highest T cell transcript signatures were sequenced.

This chain uses TRBV19 with TRBJ2-3; TRBD2 aligns across 8 bases. The sequencing used peripheral blood, collected roughly 5 months after surgery. The source of this sequence is a boy younger than two with tuberous sclerosis and intractable seizures. In nucleotides, the CDR3 is TGTGCCAGTAGGGTAGCGGGAAGCACAGATACGCAGTATTTT. This encodes CASRVAGSTDTQYF.